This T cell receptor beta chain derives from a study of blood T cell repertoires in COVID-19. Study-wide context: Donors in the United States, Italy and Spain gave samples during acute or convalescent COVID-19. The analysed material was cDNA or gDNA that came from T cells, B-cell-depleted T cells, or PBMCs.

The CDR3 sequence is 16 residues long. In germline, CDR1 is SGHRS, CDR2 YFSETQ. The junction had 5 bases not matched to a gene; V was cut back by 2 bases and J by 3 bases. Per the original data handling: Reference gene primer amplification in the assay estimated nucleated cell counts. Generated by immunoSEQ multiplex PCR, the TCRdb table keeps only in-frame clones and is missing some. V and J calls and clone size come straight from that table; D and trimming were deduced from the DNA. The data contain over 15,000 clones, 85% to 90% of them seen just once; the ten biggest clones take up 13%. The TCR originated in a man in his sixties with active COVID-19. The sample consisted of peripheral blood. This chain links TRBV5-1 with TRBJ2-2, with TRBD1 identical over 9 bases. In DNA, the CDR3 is TGCGCCAGCAGCTTCTCCGGGACAGGGTACACCGGGGAGCTGTTTTTT. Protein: CASSFSGTGYTGELFF.